Included here is one T cell receptor (beta chain) sequence, with context. The same CDR3 also results from other DNA sequences found in this sample. Germline CDR1 ENHRY, CDR2 SYGVKD. Trimming at V came to 5 bases and at J to 1 base, leaving 0 bases not matched to a gene. CDR3 length: 13 residues. The data are from a study of blood T cell repertoires in COVID-19. For the study at large: PBMCs, B-cell-depleted T cells, or T cells provided the cDNA or gDNA that made up the material.

Participant-reported clinical history was the basis for cohort assignment. Recovery among Cohort 3 donors was established by two negative PCRs, clearance, or symptom resolution. Some clones are missing from TCRdb's copy, which holds only in-frame ones; the method was immunoSEQ multiplex PCR. The sample has about 200,000 clones, around 89% seen once. Sequencing used PBMCs or T cells enriched from blood (not recorded which). The chain has TRBV10-3 and TRBJ1-1; TRBD1 matches 8 bases. The origin of this receptor is a woman aged 18-29 years who had recovered from COVID-19. In DNA form, the CDR3 reads TGTGCCATCAGTACAGGGGGGAACACTGAAGCTTTCTTT. The encoded protein is CAISTGGNTEAFF.